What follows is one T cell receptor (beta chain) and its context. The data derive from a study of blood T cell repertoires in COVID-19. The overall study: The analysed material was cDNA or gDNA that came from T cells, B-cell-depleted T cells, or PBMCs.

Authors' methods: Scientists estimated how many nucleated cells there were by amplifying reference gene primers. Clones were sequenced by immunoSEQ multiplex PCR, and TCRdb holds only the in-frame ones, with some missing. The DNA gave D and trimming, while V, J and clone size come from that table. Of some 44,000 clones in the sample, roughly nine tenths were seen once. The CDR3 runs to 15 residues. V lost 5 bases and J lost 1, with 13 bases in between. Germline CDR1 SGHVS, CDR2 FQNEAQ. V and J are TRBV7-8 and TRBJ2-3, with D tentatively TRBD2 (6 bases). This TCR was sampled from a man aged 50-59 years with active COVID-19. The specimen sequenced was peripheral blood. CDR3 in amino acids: CASSPPSGRTDTQYF. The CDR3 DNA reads TGTGCCAGCAGCCCCCCCAGCGGGCGCACAGATACGCAGTATTTT.